A selection of T cell receptor beta chains follows, all from one sample in a study of Ad26.COV2.S vaccination and SARS-CoV-2 variants. Profiled with immunoSEQ multiplex PCR; TCRdb holds only in-frame clones, not every one. This sample has 300,000 to 500,000 clones; 70% to 90% occur once, and the top ten carry more than 3%. Sequencing used peripheral blood, obtained in a trial of Ad26.COV2.S vaccine versus placebo. The source is a person aged 18 to 59 who received the Ad26.COV2.S COVID-19 vaccine or a placebo. Each CDR3 is given with its conserved first and last residue. The order of the fields is clone size, J gene, CDR3 length, D gene, V gene, CDR3 DNA, CDR3 protein. D genes are given only for firm matches. Clone size, where shown, is once, few, many, or a class for clones that have expanded.

clone size: .; J gene: TRBJ1-2; CDR3 length: 18; D gene: .; V gene: TRBV5-1; CDR3 DNA: TGCGCCAGCAGCTCAGATAAAATACTCAAACAGGGCGTGAAGGGCTACACCTTC; CDR3 protein: CASSSDKILKQGVKGYTF
clone size: once; J gene: TRBJ1-4; CDR3 length: 15; D gene: TRBD1; V gene: TRBV4-1; CDR3 DNA: TGCGCCAGCAGCCACGGGCGGACAGGTCGCGAAAAACTGTTTTTT; CDR3 protein: CASSHGRTGREKLFF
clone size: .; J gene: TRBJ2-7; CDR3 length: 13; D gene: .; V gene: TRBV10-3; CDR3 DNA: TGTGCCATCAGTGGAGGCAGAGAGGGCGAGCAGTACTTC; CDR3 protein: CAISGGREGEQYF
clone size: .; J gene: TRBJ1-4; CDR3 length: 16; D gene: .; V gene: TRBV19; CDR3 DNA: TGTGCCAGTATGGAGGCCCACAGGGATGGGAATGAAAAACTGTTTTTT; CDR3 protein: CASMEAHRDGNEKLFF
clone size: .; J gene: TRBJ1-1; CDR3 length: 13; D gene: .; V gene: TRBV29-1; CDR3 DNA: TGCAGCGTTGTACCGGGGAAAAGAACTGAAGCTTTCTTT; CDR3 protein: CSVVPGKRTEAFF
clone size: .; J gene: TRBJ1-3; CDR3 length: 18; D gene: .; V gene: TRBV7-9; CDR3 DNA: TGTGCCAGCACCACCAAGGGGGGAGGGGCATTCTCTGGAAACACCATATATTTT; CDR3 protein: CASTTKGGGAFSGNTIYF
clone size: .; J gene: TRBJ2-2; CDR3 length: 15; D gene: TRBD1; V gene: TRBV5-1; CDR3 DNA: TGCGCCAGCAGCTTGACAGGGGGCTACACCGGGGAGCTGTTTTTT; CDR3 protein: CASSLTGGYTGELFF
clone size: .; J gene: TRBJ1-3; CDR3 length: 13; D gene: .; V gene: TRBV20-1; CDR3 DNA: TGCAGTGCTAGTATGGACAGCCGAAACACCATATATTTT; CDR3 protein: CSASMDSRNTIYF
clone size: .; J gene: TRBJ1-4; CDR3 length: 14; D gene: .; V gene: TRBV7-9; CDR3 DNA: TGTGCCAGCACCCCGGACATTCAAAATGAAAAACTGTTTTTT; CDR3 protein: CASTPDIQNEKLFF
clone size: .; J gene: TRBJ2-3; CDR3 length: 14; D gene: TRBD1; V gene: TRBV2; CDR3 DNA: TGTGCCAGCAGATGGGACAGGGGGTCAGATACGCAGTATTTT; CDR3 protein: CASRWDRGSDTQYF
clone size: .; J gene: TRBJ2-1; CDR3 length: 15; D gene: TRBD1; V gene: TRBV27; CDR3 DNA: TGTGCCAGCAGTTTATCGACAGGGCCCTACAATGAGCAGTTCTTC; CDR3 protein: CASSLSTGPYNEQFF
clone size: .; J gene: TRBJ1-4; CDR3 length: 11; D gene: .; V gene: TRBV19; CDR3 DNA: TGTGCCAGTAGGTCGCAGGAAAAACTGTTTTTT; CDR3 protein: CASRSQEKLFF
clone size: few; J gene: TRBJ1-6; CDR3 length: 13; D gene: .; V gene: TRBV19; CDR3 DNA: TGTGCCAGTAGTATAGACCGAAATTCACCCCTCCACTTT; CDR3 protein: CASSIDRNSPLHF
clone size: .; J gene: TRBJ1-5; CDR3 length: 15; D gene: .; V gene: TRBV9; CDR3 DNA: TGTGCCAGCAGCGCCCTTGACAGCGCCAATCAGCCCCAGCATTTT; CDR3 protein: CASSALDSANQPQHF
clone size: once; J gene: TRBJ2-2; CDR3 length: 13; D gene: .; V gene: TRBV5-1; CDR3 DNA: TGCGCCAGCAGCTTGCCGGGTACCGGGGAGCTGTTTTTT; CDR3 protein: CASSLPGTGELFF
clone size: few; J gene: TRBJ1-5; CDR3 length: 14; D gene: .; V gene: TRBV15; CDR3 DNA: TGTGCCACCTGCGCAGATTATAGCAATCAGCCCCAGCATTTT; CDR3 protein: CATCADYSNQPQHF
clone size: few; J gene: TRBJ2-7; CDR3 length: 16; D gene: TRBD2; V gene: TRBV4-2; CDR3 DNA: TGTGCCAGCAGCCCCGAGTTGCGGGGGGCCACCTACGAGCAGTACTTC; CDR3 protein: CASSPELRGATYEQYF
clone size: .; J gene: TRBJ2-6; CDR3 length: 15; D gene: .; V gene: TRBV2; CDR3 DNA: TGTGCCAGCAGCCAATTTAGCTCTGGGGCCAACGTCCTGACTTTC; CDR3 protein: CASSQFSSGANVLTF
clone size: few; J gene: TRBJ1-6; CDR3 length: 14; D gene: .; V gene: TRBV24-1; CDR3 DNA: TGTGCCACCAGTGATTCTCCAAGAGATTCACCCCTCCACTTT; CDR3 protein: CATSDSPRDSPLHF
clone size: once; J gene: TRBJ2-7; CDR3 length: 15; D gene: .; V gene: TRBV9; CDR3 DNA: TGTGCCAGCAGCGCCCCCCCCGCGAACATCTACGAGCAGTACTTC; CDR3 protein: CASSAPPANIYEQYF
clone size: .; J gene: TRBJ1-1; CDR3 length: 12; D gene: .; V gene: TRBV3-1/TRBV3-2; CDR3 DNA: TGTGCCAGCAGCACACAGGGCGCTGAAGCTTTCTTT; CDR3 protein: CASSTQGAEAFF
clone size: .; J gene: TRBJ1-1; CDR3 length: 10; D gene: .; V gene: TRBV6-5; CDR3 DNA: TGTGCCACCCAAGACAGGGAAGCTTTCTTT; CDR3 protein: CATQDREAFF
clone size: .; J gene: TRBJ2-5; CDR3 length: 13; D gene: TRBD2; V gene: TRBV18; CDR3 DNA: TGTGCCAGCTCCCCACTAGCGGGGGAGACCCAGTACTTC; CDR3 protein: CASSPLAGETQYF
clone size: .; J gene: TRBJ1-1; CDR3 length: 11; D gene: .; V gene: TRBV7-9; CDR3 DNA: TGTGCCAGCAGTCGGGGGTTCGGGGCTTTCTTT; CDR3 protein: CASSRGFGAFF
clone size: .; J gene: TRBJ2-3; CDR3 length: 13; D gene: TRBD2; V gene: TRBV10-3; CDR3 DNA: TGTGCCATCAGTGATGCGGGGGGGGTGACGCAGTATTTT; CDR3 protein: CAISDAGGVTQYF
clone size: .; J gene: TRBJ1-5; CDR3 length: 15; D gene: TRBD1; V gene: TRBV6-1; CDR3 DNA: TGTGCCAGCAGTGACGTTGCGACAGGGAATCAGCCCCAGCATTTT; CDR3 protein: CASSDVATGNQPQHF
clone size: .; J gene: TRBJ1-5; CDR3 length: 15; D gene: .; V gene: TRBV4-2; CDR3 DNA: TGTGCCAGCAGCCAAGAAACCGGGGGCCCCCAAACCCAGCATTTT; CDR3 protein: CASSQETGGPQTQHF
clone size: .; J gene: TRBJ1-1; CDR3 length: 15; D gene: TRBD1; V gene: TRBV3-1/TRBV3-2; CDR3 DNA: TGTGCCAGCAGCCAACAGGGGGCCCCCCGCACTGAAGCTTTCTTT; CDR3 protein: CASSQQGAPRTEAFF
clone size: once; J gene: TRBJ2-1; CDR3 length: 18; D gene: .; V gene: TRBV5-8; CDR3 DNA: TGTGCCAGCAGCCGGCCCTGGGTACGAAGGAGCTCCTACAATGAGCAGTTCTTC; CDR3 protein: CASSRPWVRRSSYNEQFF